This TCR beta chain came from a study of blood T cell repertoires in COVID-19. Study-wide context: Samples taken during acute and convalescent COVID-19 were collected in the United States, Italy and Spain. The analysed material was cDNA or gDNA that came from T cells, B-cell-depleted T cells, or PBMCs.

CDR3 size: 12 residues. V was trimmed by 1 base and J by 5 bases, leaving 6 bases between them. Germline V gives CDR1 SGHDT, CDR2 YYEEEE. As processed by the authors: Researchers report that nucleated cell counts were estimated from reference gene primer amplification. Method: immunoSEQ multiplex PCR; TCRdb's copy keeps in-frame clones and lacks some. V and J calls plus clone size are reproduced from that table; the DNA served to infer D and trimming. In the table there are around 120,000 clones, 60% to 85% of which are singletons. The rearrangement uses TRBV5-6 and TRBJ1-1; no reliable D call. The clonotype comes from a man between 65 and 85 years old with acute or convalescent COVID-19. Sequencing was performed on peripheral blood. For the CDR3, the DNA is TGTGCCAGCAGCTTGTTACGGACTGAAGCTTTCTTT. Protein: CASSLLRTEAFF.